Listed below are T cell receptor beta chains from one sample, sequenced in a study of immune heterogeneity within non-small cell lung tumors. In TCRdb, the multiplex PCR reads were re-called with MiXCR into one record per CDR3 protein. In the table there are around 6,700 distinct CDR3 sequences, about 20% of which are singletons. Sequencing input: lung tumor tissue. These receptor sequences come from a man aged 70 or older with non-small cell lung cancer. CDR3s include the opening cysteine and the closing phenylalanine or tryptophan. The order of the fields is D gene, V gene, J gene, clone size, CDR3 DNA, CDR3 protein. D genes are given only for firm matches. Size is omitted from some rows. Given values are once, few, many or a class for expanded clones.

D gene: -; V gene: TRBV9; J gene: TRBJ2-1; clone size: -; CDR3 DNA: TGTGCCAGCAGCACAGGTGGTACTGCGGGAAATGAGCAGTTCTTC; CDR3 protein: CASSTGGTAGNEQFF
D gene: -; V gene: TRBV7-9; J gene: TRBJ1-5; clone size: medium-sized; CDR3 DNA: TGTGCCAGCAGCTTAGCGGGATTATCCGACGGTTACAATCAGCCCCAGCATTTT; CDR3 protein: CASSLAGLSDGYNQPQHF
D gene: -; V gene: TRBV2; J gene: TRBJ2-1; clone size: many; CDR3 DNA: TGTGCCAGCAGTGTAAGGAATGAGCAGTTCTTC; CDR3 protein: CASSVRNEQFF
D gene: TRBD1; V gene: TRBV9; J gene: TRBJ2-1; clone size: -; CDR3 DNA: TGTGCCAGCAGCCCAGACAGACAGGGTTTGGGCAATGAGCAGTTCTTC; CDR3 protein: CASSPDRQGLGNEQFF
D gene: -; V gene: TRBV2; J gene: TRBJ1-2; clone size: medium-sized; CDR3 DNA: TGTGCCAGCAGGGAGGCTGTCGCAGCTCGTGGCTACACCTTC; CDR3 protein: CASREAVAARGYTF
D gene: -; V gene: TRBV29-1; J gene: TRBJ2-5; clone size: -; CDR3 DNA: TGCAGCGTTGAAGATAGACAGTACCAAGAGACCCAGTACTTC; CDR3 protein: CSVEDRQYQETQYF
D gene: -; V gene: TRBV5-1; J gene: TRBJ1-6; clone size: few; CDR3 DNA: TGCGCCAGCAGCCCCGGCCGGGGGGGCGGCAATTCACCCCTCCACTTT; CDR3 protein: CASSPGRGGGNSPLHF
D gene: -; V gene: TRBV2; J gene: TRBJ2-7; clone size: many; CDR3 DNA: TGTGCCAGCGCGGGACTCAGATACGAGCAGTACTTC; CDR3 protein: CASAGLRYEQYF
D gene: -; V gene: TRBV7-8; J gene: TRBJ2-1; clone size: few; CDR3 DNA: TGTGCCAGCAGCTCTACCGGGATATCCTACAATGAGCAGTTCTTC; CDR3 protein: CASSSTGISYNEQFF
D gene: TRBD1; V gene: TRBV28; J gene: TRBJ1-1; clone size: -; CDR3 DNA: TGTGCCAGCAGTTTACCGGGACAGGGGAGCACTGAAGCTTTCTTT; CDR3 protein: CASSLPGQGSTEAFF
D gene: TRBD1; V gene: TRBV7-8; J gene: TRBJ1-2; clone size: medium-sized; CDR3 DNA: TGTGCCAGCAGCTTAGCCCCCTCGGCAGGGGGAGGCTACACCTTC; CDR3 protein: CASSLAPSAGGGYTF
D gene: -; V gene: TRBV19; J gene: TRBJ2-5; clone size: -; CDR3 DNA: TGTGCCAGTTCCGGGACCCGGGGTGAGACCCAGTACTTC; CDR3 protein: CASSGTRGETQYF
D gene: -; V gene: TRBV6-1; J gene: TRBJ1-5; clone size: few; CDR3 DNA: TGTGCCAGCAGCTTCCGGCGGGGTCAGCCCCAGCATTTT; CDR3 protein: CASSFRRGQPQHF
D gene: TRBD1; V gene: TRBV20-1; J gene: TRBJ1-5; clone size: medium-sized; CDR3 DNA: TGCAGTGCCCTTATACAGGGGGGGGCAGATCAGCCCCAGCATTTT; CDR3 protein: CSALIQGGADQPQHF
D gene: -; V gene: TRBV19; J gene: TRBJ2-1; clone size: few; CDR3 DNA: TGTGCCGGTAGCCGGACCTTCGTAGGAGTCAATGAGCAGTTCTTC; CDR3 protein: CAGSRTFVGVNEQFF